These 6 T cell receptor beta chains were sequenced from one sample in a study of blood T cell repertoires in COVID-19. Using immunoSEQ multiplex PCR, the repertoire was profiled, and TCRdb retains in-frame clones only, with some absent. The sample shows roughly 300,000 clones, roughly 87% of them seen only once. The sequenced material came from PBMCs or T cells enriched from blood (not recorded which). The receptors were sampled from a woman under 40 who had recovered from COVID-19.

CDR3 sequence reads: CASSSFSYEQYF. DNA for the CDR3: TGTGCCAGCAGTTCCTTTTCCTACGAGCAGTACTTC. The chain couples TRBV5-4 to TRBJ2-7; D call uncertain. Germline assignment: CDR1 SGHNT and CDR2 YYREEE (reference sequence). The V end was cut by 5 bases, the J end by 1 base, with 7 bases between. The CDR3 loop spans 12 amino acids.

The V gene is TRBV5-1, the J gene TRBJ1-4; tentative D call: TRBD1 (6 bases). From germline, CDR1 is SGHRS and CDR2 YFSETQ. The CDR3 length is 14 residues. V was trimmed by 8 bases and J by 6 bases, leaving 17 bases between them. CDR3 DNA: TGCGCCAGTTCCGTACAGGGAGATGATGAAAAACTGTTTTTT. Encoded protein: CASSVQGDDEKLFF.

V usage is TRBV3-1 (or the pseudogene TRBV3-2) and J usage is TRBJ2-7; no clear D gene. With 4 bases removed from V and 3 bases from J, the gap between germline ends came to 7 bases. CDR1 is LGHDT and CDR2 is YNNKEL in the germline V gene (reference sequence). The CDR3 sequence is 12 residues long. CDR3 coding DNA: TGTGCCAGCAGCCGAACAAACTACGAGCAGTACTTC. Translating gives CASSRTNYEQYF.

The rearrangement links TRBV7-2 to TRBJ2-7; D is perhaps TRBD1 (6 bases). Between the trimmed V and J ends, which lost 5 bases and 7 bases, there was a span of 15 bases. Germline V gene data show CDR1 as SGHTA and CDR2 as FQGNSA. The length of the CDR3 is 13 residues. The CDR3 loop reads CASSTGRAVEQYF. In DNA, the CDR3 is TGTGCCAGCAGCACAGGGCGGGCTGTGGAGCAGTACTTC.

CDR3 nucleotide sequence: TGTGCCAGCAGCTTAGGTCAGTCTTTATTGTCCGGCTACACCTTC. Protein: CASSLGQSLLSGYTF. The J gene is TRBJ1-2, the V gene TRBV7-2; D is unclear. The germline V gene encodes CDR1 SGHTA and CDR2 FQGNSA. The CDR3 covers 15 residues. Between the trimmed V and J ends, which lost 1 base and 8 bases, there was a span of 17 bases. Variable domain in full (rest from reference TRBV7-2 and TRBJ1-2): GAGVSQSPSNKVTEKGKDVELRCDPISGHTALYWYRQSLGQGLEFLIYFQGNSAPDKSGLPSDRFSAERTGGSVSTLTIQRTQQEDSAVYLCASSLGQSLLSGYTFGSGTRLTVV.

This clone was observed a few times. The rearrangement links TRBV7-8 to TRBJ2-7; tentatively, D is TRBD1 (5 bases). There are 15 residues in the CDR3. Germline loops: CDR1 SGHVS, CDR2 FQNEAQ. The ends were cut back, 5 bases at V and 1 base at J, with 15 bases in the middle. The CDR3: CASSQYQGPSYEQYF. The CDR3, as DNA: TGTGCCAGCAGCCAATACCAGGGCCCATCCTACGAGCAGTACTTC.